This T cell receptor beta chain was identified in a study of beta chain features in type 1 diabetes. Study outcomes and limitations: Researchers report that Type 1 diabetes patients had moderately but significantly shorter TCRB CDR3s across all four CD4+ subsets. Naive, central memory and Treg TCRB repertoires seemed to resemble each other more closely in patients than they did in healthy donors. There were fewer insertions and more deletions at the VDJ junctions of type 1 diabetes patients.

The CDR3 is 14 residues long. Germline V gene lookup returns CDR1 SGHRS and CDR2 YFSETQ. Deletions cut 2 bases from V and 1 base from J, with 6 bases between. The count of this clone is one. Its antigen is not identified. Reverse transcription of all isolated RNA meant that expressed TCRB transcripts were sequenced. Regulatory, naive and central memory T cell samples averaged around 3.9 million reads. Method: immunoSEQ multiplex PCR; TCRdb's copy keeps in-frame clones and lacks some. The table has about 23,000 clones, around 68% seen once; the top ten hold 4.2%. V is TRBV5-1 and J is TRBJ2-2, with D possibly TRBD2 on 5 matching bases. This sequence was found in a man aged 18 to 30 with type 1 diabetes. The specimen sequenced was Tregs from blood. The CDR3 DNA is TGCGCCAGCAGCTTCAGCGGGAACACCGGGGAGCTGTTTTTT. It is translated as CASSFSGNTGELFF.